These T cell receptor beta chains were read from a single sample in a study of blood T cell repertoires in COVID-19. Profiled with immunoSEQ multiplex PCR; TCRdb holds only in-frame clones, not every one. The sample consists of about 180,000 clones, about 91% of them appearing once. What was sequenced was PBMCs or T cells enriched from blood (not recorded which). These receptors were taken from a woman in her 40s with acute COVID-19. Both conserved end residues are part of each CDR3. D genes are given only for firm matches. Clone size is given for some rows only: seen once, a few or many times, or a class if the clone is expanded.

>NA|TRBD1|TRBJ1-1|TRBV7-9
TGTGCCAGCAGCAACCGGGACAGTGCTGAAGCTTTCTTT
CASSNRDSAEAFF
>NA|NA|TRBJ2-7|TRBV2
TGTGCCAGCCGAGGACAGCCCTACGAGCAGTACTTC
CASRGQPYEQYF
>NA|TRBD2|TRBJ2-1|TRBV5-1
TGCGCCAGCAGCTTTGCCGGGACTAGCGGGTTATCGATGAATGAGCAGTTCTTC
CASSFAGTSGLSMNEQFF
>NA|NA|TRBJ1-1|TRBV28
TGTGCCAGCAGTCCCCAAGGGACACGACGGACTGAAGCTTTCTTT
CASSPQGTRRTEAFF
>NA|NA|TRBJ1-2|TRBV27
TGTGCCAGCAGTTTATCTGTGGCATCCAATGGCTACACCTTC
CASSLSVASNGYTF
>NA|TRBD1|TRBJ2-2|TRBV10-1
TGCGCCAGCAGTGACCCGGACAGGTGGATTAATACCGGGGAGCTGTTTTTT
CASSDPDRWINTGELFF
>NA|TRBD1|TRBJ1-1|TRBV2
TGTGCCAGCAGTGGGACAGGGGCTTACGAAGCTTTCTTT
CASSGTGAYEAFF
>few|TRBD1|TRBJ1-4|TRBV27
TGTGCCAGCAGTTTATTCCCACCGCGACAGGGGGCAACTAATGAAAAACTGTTTTTT
CASSLFPPRQGATNEKLFF
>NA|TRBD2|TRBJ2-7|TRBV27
TGTGCCAGCAGTTTAACCCCGGGGGGAGACGAGCAGTACTTC
CASSLTPGGDEQYF
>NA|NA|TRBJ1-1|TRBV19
TGTGCCAGTAAGGTTACGACTAGGGGGGGTTTCACTGAAGCTTTCTTT
CASKVTTRGGFTEAFF
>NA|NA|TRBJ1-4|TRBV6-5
TGTGCCAGCAGTTCGGGGAGAGCGGCTAATGAAAAACTGTTTTTT
CASSSGRAANEKLFF
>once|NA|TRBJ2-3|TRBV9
TGTGCCAGCAGCGTAACGATCGCCCCTCCGGGTGATACGCAGTATTTT
CASSVTIAPPGDTQYF
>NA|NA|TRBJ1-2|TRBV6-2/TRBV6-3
TGTGCCAGCAGCCCCTCGGGGGGGGGCTTCTACACCTTC
CASSPSGGGFYTF
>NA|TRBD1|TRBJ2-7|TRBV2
TGTGCCAGCAGTACCCAGGGGGCCCGCTACGAGCAGTACTTC
CASSTQGARYEQYF
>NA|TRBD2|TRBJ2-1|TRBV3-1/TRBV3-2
TGTGCCAGCAGCCAAGATCGACTAGCAAGCTACAATGAGCAGTTCTTC
CASSQDRLASYNEQFF
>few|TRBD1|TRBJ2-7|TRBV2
TGTGCCAGCTACGGACAGGGGGTCTACGAGCAGTACTTC
CASYGQGVYEQYF
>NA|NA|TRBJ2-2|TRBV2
TGTGCCAGCAGTGGGGGACTCGCCGGGGAGCTGTTTTTT
CASSGGLAGELFF
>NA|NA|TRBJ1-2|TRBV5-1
TGCGCCAGCAGCTTGGGTGGCGGTTACGGCTACACCTTC
CASSLGGGYGYTF
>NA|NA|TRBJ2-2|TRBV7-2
TGTGCCAGCAGCTTCGCTCAGCTAGAGGGCGGGGAGCTGTTTTTT
CASSFAQLEGGELFF
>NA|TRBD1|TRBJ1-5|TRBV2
TGTGCCAGCTCCGCCCCGGGACAGGGGAGTCAGCCCCAGCATTTT
CASSAPGQGSQPQHF
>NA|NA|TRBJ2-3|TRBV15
TGTGCCACCAGCAGAGAAGTACAGACAGATACGCAGTATTTT
CATSREVQTDTQYF
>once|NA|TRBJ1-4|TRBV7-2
TGTGCCAGCAGCCCGAGCGGGTTTTCTAATGAAAAACTGTTTTTT
CASSPSGFSNEKLFF
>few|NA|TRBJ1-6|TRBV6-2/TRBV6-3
TGTGCCAGCATCCCGGGCAACGGGATCGGAGAGTCACCCCTCCACTTT
CASIPGNGIGESPLHF
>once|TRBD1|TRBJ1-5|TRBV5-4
TGTGCCAGCAGCTTGCAGGGGGCCAGTCAGCCCCAGCATTTT
CASSLQGASQPQHF
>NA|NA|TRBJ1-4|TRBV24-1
TGTGCCACCGCAACAGACAGAAATAATGAAAAACTGTTTTTT
CATATDRNNEKLFF
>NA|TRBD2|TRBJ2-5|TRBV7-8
TGTGCCAGCAGCCGGGCCCGGGGGGCCCAGTACTTC
CASSRARGAQYF
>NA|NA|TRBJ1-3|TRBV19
TGTGCCAGTAGCACAAGAGGAAACACCATATATTTT
CASSTRGNTIYF
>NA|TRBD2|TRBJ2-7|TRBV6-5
TGTGCCAGCAGTTACGGGTCGTCGGGAGGGTTCTACGAGCAGTACTTC
CASSYGSSGGFYEQYF
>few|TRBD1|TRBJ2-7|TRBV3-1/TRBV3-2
TGTGCCAGCAGCCACCTACCGGGACAGGGGTACGAGCAGTACTTC
CASSHLPGQGYEQYF
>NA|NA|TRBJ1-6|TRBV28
TGTGCCAGCATACCCCATGGGGACACCTATAATTCACCCCTCCACTTT
CASIPHGDTYNSPLHF
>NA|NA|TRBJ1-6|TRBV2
TGTGCCAGCAGTGAAGCCGCAGGGTATAATTCACCCCTCCACTTT
CASSEAAGYNSPLHF
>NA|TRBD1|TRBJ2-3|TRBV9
TGTGCCAGCAGCGGAGGACAGGGCCCAGATACGCAGTATTTT
CASSGGQGPDTQYF
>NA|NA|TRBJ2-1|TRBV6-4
TGTGCCAGCAGTGAATGGGGGGCCTACAATGAGCAGTTCTTC
CASSEWGAYNEQFF
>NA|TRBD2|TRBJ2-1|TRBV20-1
TGCAGTGCTACCGGGGGACTATCGCAGTTCTTC
CSATGGLSQFF
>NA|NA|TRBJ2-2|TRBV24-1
TGTGCCACCAGTGCCGGACAGACAGCGAACACCGGGGAGCTGTTTTTT
CATSAGQTANTGELFF
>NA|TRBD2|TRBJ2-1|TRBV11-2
TGTGCCAGCAGCCCTGGACTAGCGGGGGGCTCCTACAATGAGCAGTTCTTC
CASSPGLAGGSYNEQFF
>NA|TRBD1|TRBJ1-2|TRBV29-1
TGCAGCGTTGAAGAAAGGGGGCGCAACAATGGCTACACCTTC
CSVEERGRNNGYTF
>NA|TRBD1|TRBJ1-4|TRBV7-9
TGTGCCAGCAGCCCCCGACAGGGGAGTGAAAAACTGTTTTTT
CASSPRQGSEKLFF
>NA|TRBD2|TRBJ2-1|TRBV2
TGTGCCAGCAGTGAAGAATTTGGGACTAGCGGGGCGAATGAGCAGTTCTTC
CASSEEFGTSGANEQFF
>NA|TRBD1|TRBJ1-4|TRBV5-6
TGTGCCAGCAGCTTGAGGGACAGAACTAATGAAAAACTGTTTTTT
CASSLRDRTNEKLFF
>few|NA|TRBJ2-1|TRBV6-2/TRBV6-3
TGTGCCAGCAGCCCTACTGCCCGGAGGACCTACAATGAGCAGTTCTTC
CASSPTARRTYNEQFF
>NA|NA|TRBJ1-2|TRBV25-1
TGTGCCAGCAGTGAATGGACCAGCGGTGGTGGCTACACCTTC
CASSEWTSGGGYTF
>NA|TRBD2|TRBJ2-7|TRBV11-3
TGTGCCAGCAGCGCCCGCCCACTAGCGGTTCCCTACGAGCAGTACTTC
CASSARPLAVPYEQYF
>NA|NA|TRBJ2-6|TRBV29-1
TGCAGCCCCCGATGGAAGGGTTGGGGCCACGATTACGATGGGGCCAACGTCCTGACTTTC
CSPRWKGWGHDYDGANVLTF
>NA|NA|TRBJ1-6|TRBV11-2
TGTGCCAGCAGCCTCCACGCTCCGGGGACTTATAATTCACCCCTCCACTTT
CASSLHAPGTYNSPLHF